The present TCR beta chain was sequenced within a study of vaccination and CD4 T cells after COVID-19. CDR1 and CDR2 from the germline V gene are SGHRS and YFSETQ. The CDR3 is made up of 16 amino acids. V was pared by 3 bases and J by 3 bases, with 9 bases of the junction left unmatched. This clonotype has just one count. Its specificity is unknown. Study-level findings and limits: This study had few convalescent patients and no early post-infection samples. Of the reactive clones in convalescent patients, a median roughly 90% showed up only post-vaccination.

The Oncomine TCR Beta short-read assay sequenced DNA from cultured CD4+ T cells. In TCRdb, the PCR reads were re-called with MiXCR into one record per CDR3 protein. The top ten hold roughly 15% of the sample, which has around 10,000 distinct CDR3 sequences, around 58% seen once. Regarding treatment: approximately 10-day PBMC culture with coronavirus spike peptide pools or control peptides (ViraFEST assay). ViraFEST stimulated the growth of antigen-specific T cells using peptide pools and subsequently profiled their TCRs by sequencing. Following culture for 10 days, CD4+ T cells were isolated by negative selection.

The sequenced material came from CD4+ T cells from blood, cultured in vitro. The TCR was taken from a human donor who had recovered from COVID-19. The J gene is TRBJ2-3, the V gene TRBV5-1, with TRBD1 matching 8 bases. As DNA, the CDR3 is TGCGCCAGCAGCTCGACTGGACAGGGTCCAACAGATACGCAGTATTTT. Translated, it gives CASSSTGQGPTDTQYF.